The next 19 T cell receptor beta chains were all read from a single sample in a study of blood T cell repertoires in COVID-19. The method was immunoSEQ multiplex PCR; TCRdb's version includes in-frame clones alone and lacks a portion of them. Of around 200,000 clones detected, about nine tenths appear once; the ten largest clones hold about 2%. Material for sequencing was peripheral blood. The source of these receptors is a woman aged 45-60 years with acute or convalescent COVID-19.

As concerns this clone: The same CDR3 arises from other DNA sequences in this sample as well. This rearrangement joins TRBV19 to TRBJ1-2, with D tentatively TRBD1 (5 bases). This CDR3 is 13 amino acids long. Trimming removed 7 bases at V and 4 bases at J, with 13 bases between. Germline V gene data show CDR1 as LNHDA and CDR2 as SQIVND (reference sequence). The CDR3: CASIGGASYGYTF. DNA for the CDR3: TGTGCCAGTATAGGTGGGGCGAGCTATGGCTACACCTTC.

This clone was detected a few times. CDR3 nucleotides: TGCGCCAGCAGCTCATTCGAGGGTGCTGGAAACACCATATATTTT. Protein: CASSSFEGAGNTIYF. This chain uses TRBV5-1 with TRBJ1-3; D call uncertain. Germline V lookup: CDR1 SGHRS, CDR2 YFSETQ. The CDR3 is 15 residues long. Trimming removed 3 bases at V and 2 bases at J, with 12 bases between.

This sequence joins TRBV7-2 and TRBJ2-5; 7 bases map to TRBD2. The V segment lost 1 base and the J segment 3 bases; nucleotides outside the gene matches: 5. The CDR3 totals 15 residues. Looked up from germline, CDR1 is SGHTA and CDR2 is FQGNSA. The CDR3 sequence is CASSLGAGAKETQYF. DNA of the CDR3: TGTGCCAGCAGCTTAGGCGCGGGAGCCAAAGAGACCCAGTACTTC.

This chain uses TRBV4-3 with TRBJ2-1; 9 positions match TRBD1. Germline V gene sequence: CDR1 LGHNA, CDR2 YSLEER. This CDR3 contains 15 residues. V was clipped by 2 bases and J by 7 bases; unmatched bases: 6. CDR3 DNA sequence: TGCGCCAGCAGCCAAAACAGGGGGCTGGGGAATGAGCAGTTCTTC. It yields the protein CASSQNRGLGNEQFF.

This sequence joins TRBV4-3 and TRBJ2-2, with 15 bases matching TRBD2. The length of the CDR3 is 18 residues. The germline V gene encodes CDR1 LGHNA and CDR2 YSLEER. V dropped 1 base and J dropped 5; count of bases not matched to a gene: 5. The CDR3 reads CASSQGHGTSGGTGELFF. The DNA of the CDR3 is TGCGCCAGCAGCCAAGGCCATGGGACTAGCGGGGGGACCGGGGAGCTGTTTTTT.

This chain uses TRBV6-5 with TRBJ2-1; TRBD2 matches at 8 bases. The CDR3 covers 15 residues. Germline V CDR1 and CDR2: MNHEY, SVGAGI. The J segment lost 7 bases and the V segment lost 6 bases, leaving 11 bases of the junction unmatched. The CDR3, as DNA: TGTGCCAGCAGGGGTGGTAGCGGGATGAGGAATGAGCAGTTCTTC. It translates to CASRGGSGMRNEQFF.

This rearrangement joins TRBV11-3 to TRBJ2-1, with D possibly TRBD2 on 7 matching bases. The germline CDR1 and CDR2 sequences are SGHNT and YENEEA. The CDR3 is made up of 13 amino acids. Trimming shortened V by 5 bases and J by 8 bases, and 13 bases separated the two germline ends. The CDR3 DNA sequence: TGTGCCAGCAGCGTAAGGGGGGGTTATGAGCAGTTCTTC. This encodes CASSVRGGYEQFF.

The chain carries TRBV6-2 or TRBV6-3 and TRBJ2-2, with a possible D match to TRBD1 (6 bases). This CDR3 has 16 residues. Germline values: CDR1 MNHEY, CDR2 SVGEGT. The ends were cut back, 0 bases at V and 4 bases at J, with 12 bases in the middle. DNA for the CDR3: TGTGCCAGCAGTTACTCGGACAGATGGGGCACCGGGGAGCTGTTTTTT. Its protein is CASSYSDRWGTGELFF.

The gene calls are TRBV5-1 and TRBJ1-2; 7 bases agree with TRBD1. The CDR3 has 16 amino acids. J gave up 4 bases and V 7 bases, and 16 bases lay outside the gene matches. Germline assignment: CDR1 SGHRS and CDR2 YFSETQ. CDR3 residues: CASSAVGTDPTYGYTF. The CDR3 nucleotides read TGCGCCAGCTCGGCGGTGGGGACAGACCCCACCTATGGCTACACCTTC. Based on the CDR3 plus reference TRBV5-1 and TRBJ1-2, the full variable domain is KAGVTQTPRYLIKTRGQQVTLSCSPISGHRSVSWYQQTPGQGLQFLFEYFSETQRNKGNFPGRFSGRQFSNSRSEMNVSTLELGDSALYLCASSAVGTDPTYGYTFGSGTRLTVV.

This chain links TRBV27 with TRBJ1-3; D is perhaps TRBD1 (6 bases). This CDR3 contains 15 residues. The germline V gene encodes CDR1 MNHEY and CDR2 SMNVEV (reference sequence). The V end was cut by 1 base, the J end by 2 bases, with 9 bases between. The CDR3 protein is CASSLLGGTGNTIYF. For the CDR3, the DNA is TGTGCCAGCAGTTTATTAGGGGGAACTGGAAACACCATATATTTT.

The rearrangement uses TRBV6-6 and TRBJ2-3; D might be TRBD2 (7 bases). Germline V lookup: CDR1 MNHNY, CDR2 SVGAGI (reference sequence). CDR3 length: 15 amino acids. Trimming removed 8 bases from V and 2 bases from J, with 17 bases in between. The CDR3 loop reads CASEGGGGYTDTQYF. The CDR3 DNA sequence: TGTGCCAGCGAGGGGGGCGGGGGATACACAGATACGCAGTATTTT.

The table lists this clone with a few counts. The CDR3 DNA sequence: TGTGCCAGCAGCCGGGGGATTGATGAAAAACTGTTTTTT. Its protein is CASSRGIDEKLFF. This sequence joins TRBV7-9 and TRBJ1-4; TRBD1 is a possible D gene (5 bases). V was pared by 5 bases and J by 6 bases, with 10 bases between. Per germline, CDR1 SEHNR and CDR2 FQNEAQ (reference sequence). The CDR3 totals 13 residues.

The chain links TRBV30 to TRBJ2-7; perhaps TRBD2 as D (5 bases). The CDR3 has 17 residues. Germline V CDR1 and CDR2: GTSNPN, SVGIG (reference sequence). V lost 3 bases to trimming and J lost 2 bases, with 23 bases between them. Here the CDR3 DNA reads TGTGCCTGGAGCCGATACCCGAGCGGCCAACCCCCCTACGAGCAGTACTTC. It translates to CAWSRYPSGQPPYEQYF.

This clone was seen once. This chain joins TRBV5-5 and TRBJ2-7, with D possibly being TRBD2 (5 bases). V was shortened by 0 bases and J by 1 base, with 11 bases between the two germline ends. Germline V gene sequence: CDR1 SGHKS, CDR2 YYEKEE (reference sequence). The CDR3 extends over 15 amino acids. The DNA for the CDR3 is TGTGCCAGCAGCTTGGTGGGAGACTCATCCTACGAGCAGTACTTC. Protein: CASSLVGDSSYEQYF. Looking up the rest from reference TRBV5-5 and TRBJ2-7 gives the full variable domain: DAGVTQSPTHLIKTRGQQVTLRCSPISGHKSVSWYQQVLGQGPQFIFQYYEKEERGRGNFPDRFSARQFPNYSSELNVNALLLGDSALYLCASSLVGDSSYEQYFGPGTRLTVT.

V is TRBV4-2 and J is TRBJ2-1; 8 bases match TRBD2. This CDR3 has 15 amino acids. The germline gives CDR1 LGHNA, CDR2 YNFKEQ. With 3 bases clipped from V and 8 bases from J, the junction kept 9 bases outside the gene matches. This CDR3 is CASSQLAGSSDEQFF. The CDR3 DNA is TGTGCCAGCAGCCAGCTAGCGGGTTCCTCGGATGAGCAGTTCTTC.

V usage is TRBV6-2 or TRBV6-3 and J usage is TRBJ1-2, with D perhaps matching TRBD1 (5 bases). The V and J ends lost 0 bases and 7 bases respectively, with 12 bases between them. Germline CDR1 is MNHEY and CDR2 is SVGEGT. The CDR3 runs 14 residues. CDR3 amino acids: CASSYSGRVVGYTF. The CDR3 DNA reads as TGTGCCAGCAGTTACTCCGGCAGGGTGGTTGGCTACACCTTC.

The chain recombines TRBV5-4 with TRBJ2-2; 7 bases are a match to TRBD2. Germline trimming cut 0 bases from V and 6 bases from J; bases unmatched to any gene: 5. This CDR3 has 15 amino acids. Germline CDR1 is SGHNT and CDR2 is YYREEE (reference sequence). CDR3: CASSLASSGAGELFF. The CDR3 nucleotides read TGTGCCAGCAGCTTGGCGTCTAGCGGAGCCGGGGAGCTGTTTTTT.

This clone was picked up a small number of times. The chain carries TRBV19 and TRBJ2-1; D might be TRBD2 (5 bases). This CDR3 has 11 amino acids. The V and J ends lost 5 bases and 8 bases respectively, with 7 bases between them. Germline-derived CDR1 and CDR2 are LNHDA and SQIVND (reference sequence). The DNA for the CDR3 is TGTGCCAGTAGTCGAGGGTATGAGCAGTTCTTC. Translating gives CASSRGYEQFF.

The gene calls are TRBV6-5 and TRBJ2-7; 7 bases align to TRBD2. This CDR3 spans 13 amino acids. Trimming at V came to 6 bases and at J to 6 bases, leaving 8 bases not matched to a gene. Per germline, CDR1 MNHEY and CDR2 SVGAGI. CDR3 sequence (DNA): TGTGCCAGCAGAGGGACTACAACGACCGAGCAGTACTTC. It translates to CASRGTTTTEQYF.